This T cell receptor (beta chain) derives from a study of T cell responses to AZD1222 COVID-19 vaccine. Overall study findings and caveats: Clonal diversity was possibly underestimated; the donors were predominantly white British and more often female.

The method was immunoSEQ multiplex PCR; TCRdb's version includes in-frame clones alone and lacks a portion of them. The data contain about 140,000 clones, 85% to 95% of them singletons. Points on this clone: Antigen specificity is unknown.

There are 11 residues in the CDR3. V was pared by 6 bases and J by 4 bases, with 7 bases between. This sequence joins TRBV12-3 or TRBV12-4 and TRBJ2-7, with D tentatively TRBD1 (5 bases). The clonotype originates from an adult who had recovered from COVID-19. The sequences come from peripheral blood, collected after recovery from COVID-19. This CDR3 is CASRSGYEQYF. For the CDR3, the DNA is TGTGCCAGCAGGTCAGGGTACGAGCAGTACTTC.